One and the same sample provided the 32 T cell receptor beta chains below, sequenced in a study of T cells after yellow fever vaccination. TCRdb used MiXCR to reprocess the 5' RACE reads, holding one entry per CDR3 protein. The table records more than 350,000 distinct CDR3 sequences, 11% of them present only once. The material sequenced was PBMCs, taken on the day of the first yellow fever vaccination. Source of these receptors: a man aged 18 to 30 who received the YFV17D yellow fever vaccine.

A few counts support this clonotype. The V gene is TRBV5-1, the J gene TRBJ2-7; perhaps TRBD2 as D (5 bases). V lost 3 bases, J lost 2 bases, and 15 bases lay in between. Per the germline V gene, CDR1 is SGHRS and CDR2 is YFSETQ. The CDR3 has 15 residues. The CDR3 nucleotides are TGCGCCAGCAGCTCCCAGGCTATCGGGGCCTACGAGCAGTACGTC. It translates to CASSSQAIGAYEQYV.

The chain couples TRBV6-4 to TRBJ2-1, with TRBD1 matching over 7 bases. V was pared by 0 bases and J by 8 bases, with 4 bases of the junction left unmatched. The CDR3 totals 14 residues. In germline, CDR1 is MRHNA, CDR2 SNTAGT. The CDR3 DNA is TGTGCCAGCAGTGACTCTAAGGGGGCCGATGAGCAGTTCTTC. Translating it yields CASSDSKGADEQFF.

V usage is TRBV29-1 and J usage is TRBJ1-2; D is unresolved. With 4 bases removed from V and 3 bases from J, the gap between germline ends came to 12 bases. The CDR3 sequence is 13 residues long. In germline, CDR1 is SQVTM, CDR2 ANQGSEA. The CDR3 protein is CSVGTASYYGYTF. DNA of the CDR3: TGCAGCGTTGGGACGGCGTCGTACTATGGCTACACCTTC.

This clonotype was found a few times. The junction departs from germline at one end; a sequencing error may be responsible. V and J are TRBV12-3 or TRBV12-4 and TRBJ1-1, with TRBD1 matching over 7 bases. The CDR3 is 14 amino acids. CDR3 DNA: TGTGCCAGCAGCTTAGACAGGGCATACACTGAAGCTTTCTTT. It is translated as CASSLDRAYTEAFF.

This chain uses TRBV19 with TRBJ1-2; TRBD1 might be the D (5 bases). CDR3 length: 12 amino acids. The germline V and J ends were trimmed by 2 bases and 8 bases, with 9 bases remaining between them. Per the germline V gene, CDR1 is LNHDA and CDR2 is SQIVND (reference sequence). Here the CDR3 DNA reads TGTGCCAGTAGTATAAGGGGCGCCGGCTACACCTTC. The encoded protein is CASSIRGAGYTF.

This clonotype was observed a few times. The gene calls are TRBV7-2 and TRBJ2-7; no firm D call. V was cut by 5 bases and J by 6 bases, with 11 bases left in between. This CDR3 spans 12 amino acids. CDR1 is SGHTA and CDR2 is FQGNSA in the germline V gene. CDR3 in DNA: TGTGCCAGCAGCGAGTTTAGGGTCGAGCAGTACTTC. Translated: CASSEFRVEQYF. Variable domain in full (rest from reference TRBV7-2 and TRBJ2-7): GAGVSQSPSNKVTEKGKDVELRCDPISGHTALYWYRQSLGQGLEFLIYFQGNSAPDKSGLPSDRFSAERTGGSVSTLTIQRTQQEDSAVYLCASSEFRVEQYFGPGTRLTVT.

This clonotype was counted a few times. The V and J genes are TRBV6-5 and TRBJ2-2; possibly TRBD2 for D (5 bases). CDR1 and CDR2 from the germline V gene are MNHEY and SVGAGI. V lost 0 bases and J 7 bases, leaving 24 bases between the germline ends. There are 19 residues in the CDR3. The CDR3 loop is CASSYSPPGSPAIGGELFF. The CDR3 nucleotides read TGTGCCAGCAGTTACTCCCCCCCTGGGAGCCCGGCGATTGGCGGGGAGCTGTTTTTT.

This rearrangement joins TRBV7-3 to TRBJ2-3; maybe TRBD2 (6 bases). V was pared by 4 bases and J by 4 bases, with 12 bases between. Germline CDR1 SGHTA, CDR2 FQGTGA. The CDR3 totals 14 residues. Written as DNA, the CDR3 is TGTGCCAGCAGCTCGACGGGACTCGCAGATACGCAGTATTTT. Its protein is CASSSTGLADTQYF.

This clonotype was recorded at least ten times. This rearrangement joins TRBV12-5 to TRBJ1-1; D is unresolved. The germline gives CDR1 LGHNT, CDR2 FRNRAP. The CDR3 is 11 residues long. As DNA, the CDR3 is TGTGCCAGCGGCCTGGGCACTGAAGCTTTCTTT. Residues: CASGLGTEAFF.

This clonotype was detected ten times or more. This rearrangement joins TRBV18 to TRBJ2-5; no reliable D call. Deletions cut 1 base from V and 1 base from J, with 4 bases between. The CDR3 extends over 13 amino acids. Germline-derived CDR1 and CDR2 are KGHSH and LQKENI. CDR3 DNA sequence: TGTGCCAGCTCACCACGTTCCCAAGAGACCCAGTACTTC. Translated, it gives CASSPRSQETQYF.

Remarks on this clonotype: A read error may be the cause here, since a much bigger clone is one base away. CDR3 amino acids: CASSPLSSYNEQFF. The CDR3 region has the DNA TGTGCCAGCAGTCCCCTGAGCTCCTACAATGAGCAGTTCTTC. The rearrangement uses TRBV27 and TRBJ2-1, with D unresolved. The V end lost 5 bases, the J end lost 0 bases, and 8 bases lay between the germline ends. From germline, CDR1 is MNHEY and CDR2 SMNVEV (reference sequence). There are 14 residues in the CDR3.

This clonotype was recorded a few times. The chain combines TRBV28 with TRBJ1-1; no reliable D call. The CDR3 totals 12 residues. V was shortened by 7 bases and J by 4 bases, with 10 bases between the two germline ends. Germline lookup yields CDR1 MDHEN and CDR2 SYDVKM. The DNA for the CDR3 is TGTGCCAGCACTATGGACCTCACTGAAGCTTTCTTT. Its protein product is CASTMDLTEAFF.

The chain combines TRBV7-9 with TRBJ2-5, with D unresolved. The germline V and J ends were trimmed by 10 bases and 1 base, with 19 bases remaining between them. The CDR3 loop spans 15 amino acids. Germline CDR1 reads SEHNR; CDR2 reads FQNEAQ (reference sequence). CDR3 sequence reads: CATTEVQKAQETQYF. For the CDR3, the DNA is TGTGCCACCACCGAGGTGCAGAAAGCCCAAGAGACCCAGTACTTC.

V gene TRBV7-9 combines with J gene TRBJ1-2; perhaps TRBD1 as D (6 bases). V was trimmed by 5 bases and J by 7 bases, leaving 14 bases between them. The CDR3 loop spans 13 amino acids. Germline CDR1 is SEHNR and CDR2 is FQNEAQ (reference sequence). The CDR3 nucleotides read TGTGCCAGCAGCGTCAGGGGACGAGGTGGCTACACCTTC. This translates into CASSVRGRGGYTF.

The chain links TRBV5-1 to TRBJ1-1, with D tentatively TRBD1 (5 bases). The CDR3 has 15 residues. V was cut by 0 bases and J by 1 base, with 10 bases left in between. Looked up from germline, CDR1 is SGHRS and CDR2 is YFSETQ. DNA for the CDR3: TGCGCCAGCAGCTTGGGTCAGGGTGAGAACACTGAAGCTTTCTTT. Amino acids: CASSLGQGENTEAFF. The full variable domain, rest sourced from reference TRBV5-1 and TRBJ1-1, is KAGVTQTPRYLIKTRGQQVTLSCSPISGHRSVSWYQQTPGQGLQFLFEYFSETQRNKGNFPGRFSGRQFSNSRSEMNVSTLELGDSALYLCASSLGQGENTEAFFGQGTRLTVV.

This clonotype has more than one count but fewer than ten. V usage is TRBV5-5 and J usage is TRBJ1-2, with 8 bases fitting TRBD1. Germline CDR1 SGHKS, CDR2 YYEKEE (reference sequence). The CDR3 spans 14 residues. V was pared by 1 base and J by 8 bases, with 7 bases of the junction left unmatched. CDR3 DNA: TGTGCCAGCAGCTTGCGATCAGGGGGCGAAGGCTACACCTTC. Translation: CASSLRSGGEGYTF.

This clonotype showed up just a few times. The chain employs TRBV5-1 and TRBJ2-3; D is uncertain. The CDR3 extends over 14 amino acids. Trimming cost V 2 bases and J 0 bases, with 7 bases left between them. Germline V gene sequence: CDR1 SGHRS, CDR2 YFSETQ. In DNA form, the CDR3 reads TGCGCCAGCAGCTTTTACTCAAGCACAGATACGCAGTATTTT. Translated: CASSFYSSTDTQYF.

A few counts support this clonotype. This chain joins TRBV20-1 and TRBJ1-5; D is unclear. The CDR3 has 13 amino acids. Between the trimmed V and J ends, which lost 3 bases and 3 bases, there was a span of 9 bases. Germline V CDR1 and CDR2: DFQATT, SNEGSKA (reference sequence). This CDR3 reads CSASGGNNQPQHF. The CDR3 DNA follows: TGCAGTGCTAGTGGTGGTAACAATCAGCCCCAGCATTTT.

This clonotype was detected a few times. The chain has TRBV6-5 and TRBJ2-1; D call uncertain. Germline CDR1 reads MNHEY; CDR2 reads SVGAGI. Trimming removed 8 bases from V and 9 bases from J, with 11 bases in between. This CDR3 comprises 11 residues. CDR3: CASRTGPEQFF. CDR3 bases: TGTGCCAGCCGAACGGGCCCTGAGCAGTTCTTC.

This clonotype was seen a handful of times. The gene calls are TRBV20-1 and TRBJ2-1, with D perhaps TRBD1 or TRBD2 (5 bases each). The germline CDR1 and CDR2 sequences are DFQATT and SNEGSKA (reference sequence). The CDR3 is 14 residues long. The V end was cut by 3 bases, the J end by 8 bases, with 17 bases between. In nucleotides, the CDR3 is TGCAGTGCTAGTTTTGGGGGTCCCGAACATGAGCAGTTCTTC. This sequence encodes CSASFGGPEHEQFF.

J is TRBJ2-3 and V is TRBV6-1; D is undetermined. V shed 7 bases and J shed 3 bases, with 14 bases lying between them. This CDR3 comprises 14 residues. Looked up from germline, CDR1 is MNHNS and CDR2 is SASEGT. CDR3 region: CASKNRLETDTQYF. In DNA, the CDR3 is TGTGCCAGCAAAAATCGACTGGAAACAGATACGCAGTATTTT.

This clonotype was found a few times. The chain uses TRBV4-1 and TRBJ2-7; 11 positions agree with TRBD1. With V trimmed by 4 bases and J by 4 bases, 3 bases remained unmatched. The CDR3 is made up of 14 amino acids. Germline V gene lookup returns CDR1 MGHRA and CDR2 YSYEKL. CDR3: CASSRGQGAYEQYV. DNA of the CDR3: TGCGCCAGCAGCCGAGGACAGGGGGCATACGAGCAGTACGTC.

Remarks on this clonotype: A much bigger clone sits one base away, suggesting this may be a read error. Because it lacks the conserved phenylalanine or tryptophan at the end, this CDR3 is likely a read error. The gene calls are TRBV5-1 and TRBJ1-1; D possibly corresponds to TRBD1 (5 bases). The CDR3 runs to 13 residues. Trimming pared 0 bases from V and 11 bases from J, leaving 14 bases between. CDR1 is SGHRS, CDR2 YFSETQ, per germline. For the CDR3, the DNA is TGCGCCAGCAGCTTGGGGGTCACCAGGGAGGCTTTCGTT. It encodes CASSLGVTREAFV.

This clonotype has only a few counts. This sequence joins TRBV12-3 or TRBV12-4 and TRBJ1-5, with TRBD1 as a possible D gene (5 bases). Deletions cut 3 bases from V and 3 bases from J, with 15 bases between. The CDR3 has 16 amino acids. This chain's CDR3 is CASSLGVKGYNQPQHF. For the CDR3, the DNA is TGTGCCAGCAGTTTGGGGGTAAAAGGTTACAATCAGCCCCAGCATTTT.

J is TRBJ1-1 and V is TRBV5-1; D may be TRBD1 (6 bases). With 5 bases removed from V and 1 base from J, the gap between germline ends came to 12 bases. CDR1 is SGHRS and CDR2 is YFSETQ in the germline V gene. This CDR3 is 14 amino acids long. The CDR3 is CASSSDSTNTEAFF. The CDR3 nucleotides are TGCGCCAGCAGTTCGGACAGTACGAACACTGAAGCTTTCTTT.

The chain carries TRBV20-1 and TRBJ2-1; D gene ambiguous. V lost 5 bases, J lost 5 bases, and 16 bases lay in between. CDR1 is DFQATT, CDR2 SNEGSKA, per germline (reference sequence). The CDR3 extends over 14 amino acids. The CDR3 nucleotides are TGCAGTGCTGCAAGGGTTTCACTCCACAATGAGCAGTTCTTC. Translating it yields CSAARVSLHNEQFF.

The chain carries TRBV7-8 and TRBJ2-1; D not resolved. The V gene lost 2 bases and the J gene lost 0 bases, with 20 bases spanning the gap. The length of the CDR3 is 19 residues. In germline, CDR1 is SGHVS, CDR2 FQNEAQ. CDR3: CASSLPPRHNPVSYNEQFF. For the CDR3, the DNA is TGTGCCAGCAGCTTACCGCCGAGACACAATCCCGTCTCCTACAATGAGCAGTTCTTC.

This clonotype came up a few times. The chain carries TRBV19 and TRBJ1-5; D is unresolved. Trimming shortened V by 7 bases and J by 4 bases, and 11 bases separated the two germline ends. The CDR3 extends over 13 amino acids. Germline V gene sequence: CDR1 LNHDA, CDR2 SQIVND (reference sequence). The CDR3 DNA reads TGTGCCAGTACCCAGACGGTAAATCAGCCCCAGCATTTT. Protein: CASTQTVNQPQHF.

This chain joins TRBV7-2 and TRBJ1-1; D call uncertain. This CDR3 is built from 15 residues. V dropped 2 bases and J dropped 10 bases, with 20 bases sitting between them. The germline V gene encodes CDR1 SGHTA and CDR2 FQGNSA. CDR3 bases: TGTGCCAGCAGCTTATCGCGTACTTCCTGGGTCCGAGCTTTCTTT. Its protein product is CASSLSRTSWVRAFF.

The rearrangement uses TRBV3-1 and TRBJ1-1; D perhaps matches TRBD1 (5 bases). Germline CDR1 reads LGHDT; CDR2 reads YNNKEL (reference sequence). V shed 4 bases and J shed 3 bases, with 9 bases lying between them. This CDR3 is built from 13 residues. CDR3 sequence: CASSRLGDTEAFF. The CDR3 DNA reads TGTGCCAGCAGCCGGTTAGGGGACACTGAAGCTTTCTTT.

J is TRBJ2-5 and V is TRBV5-8; TRBD1 matches 7 bases. The CDR3 covers 16 residues. V gave up 4 bases and J gave up 5 bases; unmatched junction bases: 14. Germline CDR1 SGHTS, CDR2 YDEGEE. In DNA, the CDR3 is TGTGCCAGCAGCGCAAACAGGGGTCCCCTTCGGGAGACCCAGTACTTC. This codes for CASSANRGPLRETQYF.

This clonotype was seen more than once but under ten times. The rearrangement uses TRBV28 and TRBJ1-1; a weak D match, TRBD1 (6 bases). Germline V gene lookup returns CDR1 MDHEN and CDR2 SYDVKM. This CDR3 has 13 amino acids. The ends were cut back, 7 bases at V and 4 bases at J, with 13 bases in the middle. The chain's CDR3 is CASTVQGTTEAFF. The CDR3 nucleotides read TGTGCCAGCACCGTACAGGGAACCACTGAAGCTTTCTTT.